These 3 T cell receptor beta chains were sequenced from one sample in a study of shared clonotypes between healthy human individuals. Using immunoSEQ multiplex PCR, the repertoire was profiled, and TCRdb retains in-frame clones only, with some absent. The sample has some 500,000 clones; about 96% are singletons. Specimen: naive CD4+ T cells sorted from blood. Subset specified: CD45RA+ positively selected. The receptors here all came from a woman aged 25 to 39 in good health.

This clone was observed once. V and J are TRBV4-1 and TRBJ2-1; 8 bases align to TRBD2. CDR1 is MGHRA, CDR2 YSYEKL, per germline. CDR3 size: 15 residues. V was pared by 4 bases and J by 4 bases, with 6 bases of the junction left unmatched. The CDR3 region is CASSLIAGQYNEQFF. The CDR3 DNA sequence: TGCGCCAGCAGCCTAATAGCGGGACAATACAATGAGCAGTTCTTC.

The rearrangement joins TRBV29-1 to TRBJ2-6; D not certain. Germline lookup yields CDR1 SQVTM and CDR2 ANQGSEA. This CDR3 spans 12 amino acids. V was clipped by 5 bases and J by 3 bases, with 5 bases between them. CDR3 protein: CSVLSGANVLTF. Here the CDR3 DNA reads TGCAGCGTTCTGAGTGGGGCCAACGTCCTGACTTTC.

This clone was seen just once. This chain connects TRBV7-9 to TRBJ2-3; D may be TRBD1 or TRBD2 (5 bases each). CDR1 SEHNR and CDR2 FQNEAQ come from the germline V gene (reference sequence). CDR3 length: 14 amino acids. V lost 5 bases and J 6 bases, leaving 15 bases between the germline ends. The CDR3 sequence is CASSRAGAQDTQYF. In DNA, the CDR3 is TGTGCCAGCAGCCGAGCCGGGGCCCAGGATACGCAGTATTTT.